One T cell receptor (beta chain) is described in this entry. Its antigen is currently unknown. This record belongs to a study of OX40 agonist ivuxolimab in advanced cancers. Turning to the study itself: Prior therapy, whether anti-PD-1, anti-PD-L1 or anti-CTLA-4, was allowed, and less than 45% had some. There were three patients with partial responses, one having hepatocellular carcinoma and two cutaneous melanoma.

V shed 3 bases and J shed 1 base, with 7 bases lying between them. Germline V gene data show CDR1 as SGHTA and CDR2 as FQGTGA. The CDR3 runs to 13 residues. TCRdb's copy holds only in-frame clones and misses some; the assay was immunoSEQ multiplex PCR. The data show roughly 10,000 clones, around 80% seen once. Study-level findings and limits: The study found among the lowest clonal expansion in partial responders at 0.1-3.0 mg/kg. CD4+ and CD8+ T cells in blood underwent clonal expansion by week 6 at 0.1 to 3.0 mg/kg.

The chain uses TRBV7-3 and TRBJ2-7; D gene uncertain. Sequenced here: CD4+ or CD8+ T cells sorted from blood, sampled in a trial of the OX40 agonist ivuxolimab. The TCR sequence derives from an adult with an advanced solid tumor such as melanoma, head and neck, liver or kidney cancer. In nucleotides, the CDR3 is TGTGCCAGCAGCTTTTCCGGTTCCTACGAGCAGTACTTC. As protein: CASSFSGSYEQYF.